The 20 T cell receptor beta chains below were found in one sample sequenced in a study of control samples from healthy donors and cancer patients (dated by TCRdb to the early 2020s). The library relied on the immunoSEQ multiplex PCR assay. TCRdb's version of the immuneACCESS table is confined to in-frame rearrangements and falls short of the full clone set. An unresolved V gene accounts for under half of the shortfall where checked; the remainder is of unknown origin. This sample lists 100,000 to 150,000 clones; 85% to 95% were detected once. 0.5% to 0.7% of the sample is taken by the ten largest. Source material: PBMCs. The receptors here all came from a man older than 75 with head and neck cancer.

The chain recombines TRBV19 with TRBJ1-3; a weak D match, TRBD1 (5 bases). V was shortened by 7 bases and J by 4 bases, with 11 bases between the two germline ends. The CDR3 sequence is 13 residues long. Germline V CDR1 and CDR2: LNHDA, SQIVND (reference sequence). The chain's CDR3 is CASKFQGGNTIYF. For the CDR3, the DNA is TGTGCCAGTAAGTTTCAGGGCGGAAACACCATATATTTT.

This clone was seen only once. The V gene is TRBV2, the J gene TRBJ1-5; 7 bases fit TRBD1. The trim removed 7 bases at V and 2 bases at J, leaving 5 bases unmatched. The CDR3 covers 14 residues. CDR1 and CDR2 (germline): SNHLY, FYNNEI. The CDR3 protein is CASTGGKGNQPQHF. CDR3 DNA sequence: TGTGCCAGCACAGGGGGAAAGGGCAATCAGCCCCAGCATTTT.

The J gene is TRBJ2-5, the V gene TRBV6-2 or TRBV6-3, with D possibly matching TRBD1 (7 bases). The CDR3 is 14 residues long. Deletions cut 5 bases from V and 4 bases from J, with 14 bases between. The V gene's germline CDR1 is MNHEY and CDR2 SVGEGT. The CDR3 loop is CASSRRGEAETQYF. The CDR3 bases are TGTGCCAGCAGTCGCAGGGGGGAAGCAGAGACCCAGTACTTC.

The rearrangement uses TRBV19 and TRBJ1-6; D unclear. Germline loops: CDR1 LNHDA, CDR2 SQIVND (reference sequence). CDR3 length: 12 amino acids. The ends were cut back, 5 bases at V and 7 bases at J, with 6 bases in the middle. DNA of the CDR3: TGTGCCAGTAGTGCCCCAAATTCACCCCTCCACTTT. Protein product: CASSAPNSPLHF.

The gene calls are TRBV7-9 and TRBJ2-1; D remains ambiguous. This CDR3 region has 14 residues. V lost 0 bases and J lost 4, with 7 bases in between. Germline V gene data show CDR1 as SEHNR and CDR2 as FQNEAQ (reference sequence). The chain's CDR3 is CASSLARRYNEQFF. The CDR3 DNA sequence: TGTGCCAGCAGCTTAGCCAGACGTTACAATGAGCAGTTCTTC.

The CDR3 region has the DNA TGTGCCAGCAGCCCCCGACTGGGAAACACCATATATTTT. Its protein product is CASSPRLGNTIYF. The rearrangement joins TRBV9 to TRBJ1-3; D is ambiguous. The CDR3 has 13 residues. The V and J ends lost 4 bases and 4 bases respectively, with 9 bases between them. Germline values: CDR1 SGDLS, CDR2 YYNGEE.

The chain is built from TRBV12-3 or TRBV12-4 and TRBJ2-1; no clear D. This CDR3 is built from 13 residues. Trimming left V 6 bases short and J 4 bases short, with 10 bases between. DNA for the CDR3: TGTGCCAGCAGGGACGACGGATACAATGAGCAGTTCTTC. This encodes CASRDDGYNEQFF.

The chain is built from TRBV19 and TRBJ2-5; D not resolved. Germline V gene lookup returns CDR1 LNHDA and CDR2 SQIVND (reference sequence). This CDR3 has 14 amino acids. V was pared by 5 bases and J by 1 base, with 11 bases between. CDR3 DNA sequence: TGTGCCAGTAGTCCTGATTGGGGCCAAGAGACCCAGTACTTC. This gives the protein CASSPDWGQETQYF.

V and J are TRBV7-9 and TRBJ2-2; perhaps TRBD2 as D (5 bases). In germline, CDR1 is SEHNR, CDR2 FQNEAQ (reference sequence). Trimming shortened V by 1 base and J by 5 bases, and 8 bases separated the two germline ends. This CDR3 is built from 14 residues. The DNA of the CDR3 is TGTGCCAGCAGCTTAGAGAGGGCAACCGGGGAGCTGTTTTTT. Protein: CASSLERATGELFF.

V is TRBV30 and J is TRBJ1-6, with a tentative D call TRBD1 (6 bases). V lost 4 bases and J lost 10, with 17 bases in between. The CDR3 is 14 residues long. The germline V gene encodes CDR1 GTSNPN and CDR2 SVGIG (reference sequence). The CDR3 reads CAWNLGQGLSPLHF. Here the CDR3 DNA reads TGTGCCTGGAATTTGGGGCAGGGGTTGTCACCCCTCCACTTT.

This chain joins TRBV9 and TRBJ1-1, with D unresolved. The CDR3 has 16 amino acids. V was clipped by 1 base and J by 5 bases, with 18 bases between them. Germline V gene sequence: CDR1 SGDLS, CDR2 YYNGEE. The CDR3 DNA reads TGTGCCAGCAGCGTAACCCCAACAACCCACCGAACTGAAGCTTTCTTT. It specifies CASSVTPTTHRTEAFF.

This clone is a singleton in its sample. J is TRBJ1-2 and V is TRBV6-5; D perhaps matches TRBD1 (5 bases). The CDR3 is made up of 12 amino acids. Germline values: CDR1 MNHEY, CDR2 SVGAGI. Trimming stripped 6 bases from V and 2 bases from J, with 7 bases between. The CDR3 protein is CASRRGNYGYTF. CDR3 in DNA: TGTGCCAGCAGAAGGGGAAACTATGGCTACACCTTC.

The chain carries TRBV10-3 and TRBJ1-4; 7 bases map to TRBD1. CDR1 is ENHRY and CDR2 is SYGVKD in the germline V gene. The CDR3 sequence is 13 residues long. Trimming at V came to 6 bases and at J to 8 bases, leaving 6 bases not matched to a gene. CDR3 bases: TGTGCCATCAGAGGGACAGTAGGAGAAAAACTGTTTTTT. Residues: CAIRGTVGEKLFF.

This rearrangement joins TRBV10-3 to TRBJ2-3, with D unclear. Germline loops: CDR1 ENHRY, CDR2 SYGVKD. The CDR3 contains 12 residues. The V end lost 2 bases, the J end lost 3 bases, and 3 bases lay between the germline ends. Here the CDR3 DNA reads TGTGCCATCAGTGAGGCTACAGATACGCAGTATTTT. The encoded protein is CAISEATDTQYF.

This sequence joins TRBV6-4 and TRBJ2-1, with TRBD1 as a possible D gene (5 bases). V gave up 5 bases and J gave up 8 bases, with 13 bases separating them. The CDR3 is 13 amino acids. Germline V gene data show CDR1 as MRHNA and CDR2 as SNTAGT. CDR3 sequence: CASSQALRDEQFF. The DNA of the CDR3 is TGTGCCAGCAGTCAAGCCCTCAGGGATGAGCAGTTCTTC.

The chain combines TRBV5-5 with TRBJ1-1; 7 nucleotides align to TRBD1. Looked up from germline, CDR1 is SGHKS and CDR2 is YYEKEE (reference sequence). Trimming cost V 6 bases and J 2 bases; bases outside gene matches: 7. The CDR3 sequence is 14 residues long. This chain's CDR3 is CASMRDRANTEAFF. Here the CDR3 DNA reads TGTGCCAGCATGAGGGACAGAGCCAACACTGAAGCTTTCTTT.

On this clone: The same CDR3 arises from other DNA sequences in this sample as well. CDR3 nucleotides: TGTGCCAGTAGGGGACAGGGATCCCGCTACGAGCAGTACTTC. It codes for CASRGQGSRYEQYF. The chain has TRBV19 and TRBJ2-7, with 9 bases aligning to TRBD1. The trim removed 6 bases at V and 3 bases at J, leaving 6 bases unmatched. CDR1 is LNHDA, CDR2 SQIVND, per germline (reference sequence). CDR3 length: 14 residues.

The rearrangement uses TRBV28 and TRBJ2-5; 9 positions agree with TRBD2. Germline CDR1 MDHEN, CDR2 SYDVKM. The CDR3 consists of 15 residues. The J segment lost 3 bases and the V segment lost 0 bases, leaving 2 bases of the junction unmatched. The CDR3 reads CASSLWGLAKETQYF. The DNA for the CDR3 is TGTGCCAGCAGTTTATGGGGACTAGCCAAAGAGACCCAGTACTTC.

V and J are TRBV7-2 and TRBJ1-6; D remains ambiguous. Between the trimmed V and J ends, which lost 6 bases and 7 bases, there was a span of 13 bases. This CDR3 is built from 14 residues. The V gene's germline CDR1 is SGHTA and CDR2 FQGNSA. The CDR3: CASSFGNFNSPLHF. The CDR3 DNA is TGTGCCAGCAGTTTTGGGAACTTCAATTCACCCCTCCACTTT.

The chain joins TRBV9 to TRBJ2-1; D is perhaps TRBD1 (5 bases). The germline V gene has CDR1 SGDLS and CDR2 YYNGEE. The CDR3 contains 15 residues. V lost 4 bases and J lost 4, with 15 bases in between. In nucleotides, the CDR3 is TGTGCCAGCAGCCCGGCGGCAGGGCCTTACAATGAGCAGTTCTTC. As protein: CASSPAAGPYNEQFF.